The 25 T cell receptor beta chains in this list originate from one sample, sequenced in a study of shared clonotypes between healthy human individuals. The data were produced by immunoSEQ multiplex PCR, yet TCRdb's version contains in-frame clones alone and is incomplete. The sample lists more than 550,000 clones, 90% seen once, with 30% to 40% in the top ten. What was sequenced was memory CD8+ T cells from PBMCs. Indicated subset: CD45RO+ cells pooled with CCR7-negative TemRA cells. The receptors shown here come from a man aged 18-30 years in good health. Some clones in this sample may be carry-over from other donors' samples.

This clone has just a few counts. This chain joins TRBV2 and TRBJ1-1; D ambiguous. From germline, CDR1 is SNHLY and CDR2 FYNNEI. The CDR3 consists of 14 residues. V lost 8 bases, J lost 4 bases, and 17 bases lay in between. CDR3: CASFPLASTTEAFF. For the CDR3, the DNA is TGTGCCAGCTTTCCCCTGGCATCGACCACTGAAGCTTTCTTT.

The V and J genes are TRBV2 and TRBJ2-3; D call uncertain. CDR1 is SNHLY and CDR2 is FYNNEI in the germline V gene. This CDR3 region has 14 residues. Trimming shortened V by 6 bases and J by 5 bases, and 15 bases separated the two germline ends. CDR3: CASSPNHTGDTQYF. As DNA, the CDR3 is TGTGCCAGCAGCCCCAATCACACCGGAGATACGCAGTATTTT.

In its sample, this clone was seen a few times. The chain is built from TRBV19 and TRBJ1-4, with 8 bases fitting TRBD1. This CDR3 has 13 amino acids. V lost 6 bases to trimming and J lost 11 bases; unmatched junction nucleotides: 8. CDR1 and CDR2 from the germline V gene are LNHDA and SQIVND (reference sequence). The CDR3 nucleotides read TGTGCCAGTAGAGGACAGGGAGGGGTTAAACTGTTTTTT. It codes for CASRGQGGVKLFF.

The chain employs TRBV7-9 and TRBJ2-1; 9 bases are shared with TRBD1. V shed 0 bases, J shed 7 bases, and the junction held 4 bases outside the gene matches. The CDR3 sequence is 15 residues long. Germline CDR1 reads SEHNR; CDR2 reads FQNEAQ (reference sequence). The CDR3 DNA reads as TGTGCCAGCAGCTTAGCACAGGGGGCGATGAATGAGCAGTTCTTC. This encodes CASSLAQGAMNEQFF.

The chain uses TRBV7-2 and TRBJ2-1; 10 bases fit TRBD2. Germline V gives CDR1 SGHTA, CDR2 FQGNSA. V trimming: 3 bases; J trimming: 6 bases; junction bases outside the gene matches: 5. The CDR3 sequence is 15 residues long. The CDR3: CASSLRSGRANEQFF. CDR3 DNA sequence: TGTGCCAGCAGCTTGCGGAGCGGGAGGGCCAATGAGCAGTTCTTC.

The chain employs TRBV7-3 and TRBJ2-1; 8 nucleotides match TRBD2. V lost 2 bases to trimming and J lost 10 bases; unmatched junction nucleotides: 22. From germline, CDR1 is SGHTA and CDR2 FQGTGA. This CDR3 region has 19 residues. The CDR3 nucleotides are TGTGCCAGCAGCTTAGACGGATTACCGACCGGGACTAGACGTTACGAGCAGTTCTTC. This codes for CASSLDGLPTGTRRYEQFF.

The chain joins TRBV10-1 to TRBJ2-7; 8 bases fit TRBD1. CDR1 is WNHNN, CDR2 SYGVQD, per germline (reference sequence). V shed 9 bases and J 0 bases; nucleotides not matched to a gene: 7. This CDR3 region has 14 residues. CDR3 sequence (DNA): TGCGCCAGTTCCCGGACAGGGAGCTCCTACGAGCAGTACTTC. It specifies CASSRTGSSYEQYF.

The CDR3 DNA reads TGTGCCAGCAGGATGGAGGGTCCTTACAATGAGCAGTTCTTC. Translation: CASRMEGPYNEQFF. This rearrangement joins TRBV28 to TRBJ2-1; D possibly corresponds to TRBD2 (6 bases). The CDR3 is made up of 14 amino acids. Trimming pared 6 bases from V and 4 bases from J, leaving 13 bases between. Per germline, CDR1 MDHEN and CDR2 SYDVKM.

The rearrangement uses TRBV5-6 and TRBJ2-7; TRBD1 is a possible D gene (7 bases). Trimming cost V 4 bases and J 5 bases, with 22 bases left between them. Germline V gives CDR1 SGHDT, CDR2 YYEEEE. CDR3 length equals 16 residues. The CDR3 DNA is TGTGCCAGCAGCGGAGGGACAGACTACCCCTCTAACGAGCAGTACTTC. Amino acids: CASSGGTDYPSNEQYF.

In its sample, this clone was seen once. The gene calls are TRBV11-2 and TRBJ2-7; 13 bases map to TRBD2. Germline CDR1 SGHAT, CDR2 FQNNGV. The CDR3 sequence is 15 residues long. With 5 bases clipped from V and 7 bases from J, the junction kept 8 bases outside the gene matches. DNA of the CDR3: TGTGCCAGCAGCAGGACTAGCGGGAGTTCACGGGAGCAGTACTTC. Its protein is CASSRTSGSSREQYF. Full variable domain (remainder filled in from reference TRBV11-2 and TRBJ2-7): EAGVAQSPRYKIIEKRQSVAFWCNPISGHATLYWYQQILGQGPKLLIQFQNNGVVDDSQLPKDRFSAERLKGVDSTLKIQPAKLEDSAVYLCASSRTSGSSREQYFGPGTRLTVT.

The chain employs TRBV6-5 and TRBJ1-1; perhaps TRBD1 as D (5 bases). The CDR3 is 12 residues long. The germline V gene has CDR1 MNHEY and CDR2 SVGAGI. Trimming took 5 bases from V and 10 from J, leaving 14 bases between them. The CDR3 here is CASSVRDLGAFF. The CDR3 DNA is TGTGCCAGCAGTGTCCGGGACTTGGGAGCTTTCTTT.

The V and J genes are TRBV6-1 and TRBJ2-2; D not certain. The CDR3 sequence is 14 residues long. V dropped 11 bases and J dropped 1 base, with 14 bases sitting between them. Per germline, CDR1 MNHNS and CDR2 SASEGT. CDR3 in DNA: TGTGCCTCACAGAGTGGGCAGAACACCGGGGAGCTGTTTTTT. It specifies CASQSGQNTGELFF.

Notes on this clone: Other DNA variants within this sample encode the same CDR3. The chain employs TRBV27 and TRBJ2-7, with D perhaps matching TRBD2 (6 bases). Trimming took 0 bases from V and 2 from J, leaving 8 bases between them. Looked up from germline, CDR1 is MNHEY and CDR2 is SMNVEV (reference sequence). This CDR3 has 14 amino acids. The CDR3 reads CASSLSGGTYEQYF. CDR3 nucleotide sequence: TGTGCCAGCAGTTTATCGGGAGGAACCTACGAGCAGTACTTC.

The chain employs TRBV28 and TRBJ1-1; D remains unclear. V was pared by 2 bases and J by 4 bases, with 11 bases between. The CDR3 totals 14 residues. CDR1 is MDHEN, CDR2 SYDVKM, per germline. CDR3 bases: TGTGCCAGCAGTTTACCCGTGTTCGGCACTGAAGCTTTCTTT. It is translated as CASSLPVFGTEAFF.

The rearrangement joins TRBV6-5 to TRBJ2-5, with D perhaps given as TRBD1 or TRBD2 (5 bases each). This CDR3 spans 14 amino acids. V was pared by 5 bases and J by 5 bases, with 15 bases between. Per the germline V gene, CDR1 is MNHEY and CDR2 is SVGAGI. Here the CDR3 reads CASSLYEGQETQYF. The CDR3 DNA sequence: TGTGCCAGCAGTCTTTACGAGGGGCAGGAGACCCAGTACTTC.

DNA for the CDR3: TGCGCCAGCAGCCTAATACTCGGTGCGGGGGAGACCCAGTACTTC. Translated: CASSLILGAGETQYF. V is TRBV4-1 and J is TRBJ2-5; possibly TRBD2 for D (6 bases). The CDR3 consists of 15 residues. Trimming shortened V by 4 bases and J by 5 bases, and 17 bases separated the two germline ends. Germline loops: CDR1 MGHRA, CDR2 YSYEKL.

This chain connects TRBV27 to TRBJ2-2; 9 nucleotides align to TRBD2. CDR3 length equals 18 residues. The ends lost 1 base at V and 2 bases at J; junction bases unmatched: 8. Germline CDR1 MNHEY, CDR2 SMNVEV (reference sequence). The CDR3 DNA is TGTGCCAGCAGTTTATTTCTGCGCGGGAGGGCCAACACCGGGGAGCTGTTTTTT. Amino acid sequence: CASSLFLRGRANTGELFF.

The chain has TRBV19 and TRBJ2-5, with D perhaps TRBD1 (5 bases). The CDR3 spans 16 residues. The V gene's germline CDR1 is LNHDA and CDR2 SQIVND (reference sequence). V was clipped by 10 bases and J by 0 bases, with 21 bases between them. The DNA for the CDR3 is TGTGCCAATCTCCCCTCGGCAGGGTGGTACCAAGAGACCCAGTACTTC. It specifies CANLPSAGWYQETQYF.

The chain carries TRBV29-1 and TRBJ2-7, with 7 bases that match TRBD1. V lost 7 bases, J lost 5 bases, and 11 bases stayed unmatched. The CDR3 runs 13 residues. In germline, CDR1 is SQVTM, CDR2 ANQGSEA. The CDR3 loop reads CSAATGIGHEQYF. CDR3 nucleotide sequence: TGCAGCGCCGCGACAGGGATAGGGCACGAGCAGTACTTC.

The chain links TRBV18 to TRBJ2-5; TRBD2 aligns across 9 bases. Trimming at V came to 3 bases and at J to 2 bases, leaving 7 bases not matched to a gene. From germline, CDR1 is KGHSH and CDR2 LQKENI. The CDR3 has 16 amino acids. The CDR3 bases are TGTGCCAGCTCACCGGAACGGACTAGCGTACAAGAGACCCAGTACTTC. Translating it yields CASSPERTSVQETQYF.

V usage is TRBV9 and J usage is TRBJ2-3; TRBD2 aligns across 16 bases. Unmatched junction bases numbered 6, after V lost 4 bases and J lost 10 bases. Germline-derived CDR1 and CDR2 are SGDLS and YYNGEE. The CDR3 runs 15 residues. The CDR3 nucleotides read TGTGCCAGCAGCACCACGGGACTAGCGGGAGGGTCGCAGTATTTT. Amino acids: CASSTTGLAGGSQYF.

CDR3 sequence reads: CASRKGRGETQYF. The DNA for the CDR3 is TGTGCCAGCAGGAAGGGCCGGGGAGAGACCCAGTACTTC. The rearrangement links TRBV2 to TRBJ2-5, with a weak D call TRBD2 (5 bases). The germline V gene encodes CDR1 SNHLY and CDR2 FYNNEI. The CDR3 spans 13 residues. V lost 6 bases, J lost 4 bases, and 12 bases lay in between.

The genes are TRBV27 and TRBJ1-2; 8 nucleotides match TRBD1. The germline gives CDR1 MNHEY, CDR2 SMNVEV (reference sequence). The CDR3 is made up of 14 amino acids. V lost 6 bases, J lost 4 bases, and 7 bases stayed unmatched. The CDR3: CASRPGQEFYGYTF. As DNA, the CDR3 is TGTGCCAGCAGGCCGGGACAGGAGTTCTATGGCTACACCTTC.

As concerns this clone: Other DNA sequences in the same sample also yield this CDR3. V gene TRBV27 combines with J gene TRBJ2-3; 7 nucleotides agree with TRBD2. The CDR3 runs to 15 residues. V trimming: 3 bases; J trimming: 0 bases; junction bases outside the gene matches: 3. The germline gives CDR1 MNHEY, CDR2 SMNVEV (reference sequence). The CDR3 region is CASSFGSGSTDTQYF. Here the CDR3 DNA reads TGTGCCAGCAGTTTTGGTAGCGGGAGCACAGATACGCAGTATTTT.

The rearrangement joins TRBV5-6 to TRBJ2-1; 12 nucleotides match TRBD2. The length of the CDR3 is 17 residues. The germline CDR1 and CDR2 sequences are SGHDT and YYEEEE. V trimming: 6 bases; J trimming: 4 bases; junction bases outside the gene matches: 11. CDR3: CASTQLTGTSGYNEQFF. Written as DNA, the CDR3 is TGTGCCAGCACGCAATTAACCGGGACTAGCGGGTACAATGAGCAGTTCTTC.